The 30 T cell receptor beta chains reported below all come from one sample, sequenced in a study of T cell responses to AZD1222 COVID-19 vaccine. The assay was immunoSEQ multiplex PCR, and TCRdb's table has in-frame clones only and misses some. The data contain 200,000 to 300,000 clones, 85% to 95% of them singletons. The sample here was peripheral blood, taken on day 0 of AZD1222 vaccination. The receptor set was obtained from an adult in good health.

The chain couples TRBV7-3 to TRBJ2-3; perhaps TRBD1 as D (6 bases). Germline V gene lookup returns CDR1 SGHTA and CDR2 FQGTGA. The germline V and J ends were trimmed by 5 bases and 2 bases, with 11 bases remaining between them. The CDR3 runs 14 residues. The CDR3 coding sequence is TGTGCCAGCAGCGGAGGACAGAACACAGATACGCAGTATTTT. Protein sequence: CASSGGQNTDTQYF.

V and J are TRBV28 and TRBJ2-2, with no clear D. The V gene's germline CDR1 is MDHEN and CDR2 SYDVKM. The CDR3 loop spans 14 amino acids. V was trimmed by 6 bases and J by 5 bases, leaving 13 bases between them. The chain's CDR3 is CASRPTRITGELFF. Here the CDR3 DNA reads TGTGCCAGCAGACCAACCCGTATAACCGGGGAGCTGTTTTTT.

The chain has TRBV15 and TRBJ2-7; 9 nucleotides agree with TRBD1. Trimming at V came to 4 bases and at J to 6 bases, leaving 7 bases not matched to a gene. Germline V gene data show CDR1 as LNHNV and CDR2 as YYDKDF (reference sequence). This CDR3 spans 14 amino acids. CDR3 DNA: TGTGCCACCAGCAAACCCGGGACAGGGTCCGAGCAGTACTTC. Translation: CATSKPGTGSEQYF.

The chain links TRBV5-1 to TRBJ2-1; TRBD2 might be the D (7 bases). Deletions cut 4 bases from V and 5 bases from J, with 19 bases between. This CDR3 spans 16 amino acids. Per germline, CDR1 SGHRS and CDR2 YFSETQ. This CDR3 is CASSVLRGGSHNEQFF. The DNA for the CDR3 is TGCGCCAGCAGCGTACTCCGCGGGGGCTCTCACAATGAGCAGTTCTTC. Full variable domain (outside the CDR3, taken from reference TRBV5-1 and TRBJ2-1): KAGVTQTPRYLIKTRGQQVTLSCSPISGHRSVSWYQQTPGQGLQFLFEYFSETQRNKGNFPGRFSGRQFSNSRSEMNVSTLELGDSALYLCASSVLRGGSHNEQFFGPGTRLTVL.

The chain joins TRBV7-2 to TRBJ1-6; the D gene is possibly TRBD1 (5 bases). V gave up 6 bases and J gave up 6 bases, with 12 bases separating them. Germline assignment: CDR1 SGHTA and CDR2 FQGNSA. CDR3 length: 14 residues. The CDR3 is CASSPGRINSPLHF. CDR3 DNA: TGTGCCAGCAGTCCGGGACGGATTAATTCACCCCTCCACTTT.

In this sample, this clone turned up once. This chain uses TRBV5-1 with TRBJ2-7; maybe TRBD1 (5 bases). V was clipped by 0 bases and J by 2 bases, with 9 bases between them. Germline V gives CDR1 SGHRS, CDR2 YFSETQ. The CDR3 totals 14 residues. CDR3 DNA sequence: TGCGCCAGCAGCTTGGCGGGCAGGGCCTACGAGCAGTACTTC. Translation gives CASSLAGRAYEQYF.

The chain couples TRBV5-1 to TRBJ1-5; D possibly corresponds to TRBD1 (6 bases). V lost 4 bases, J lost 2 bases, and 10 bases lay in between. The CDR3 loop spans 14 amino acids. Germline V gene data show CDR1 as SGHRS and CDR2 as YFSETQ. The CDR3 here is CASSVSGGNQPQHF. The CDR3 nucleotides are TGCGCCAGCAGCGTATCAGGGGGCAATCAGCCCCAGCATTTT.

The J gene is TRBJ2-6, the V gene TRBV3-1 (or the pseudogene TRBV3-2); tentatively, D is TRBD2 (5 bases). In germline, CDR1 is LGHDT, CDR2 YNNKEL (reference sequence). This CDR3 is 16 amino acids long. Trimming stripped 0 bases from V and 2 bases from J, with 8 bases between. CDR3 DNA sequence: TGTGCCAGCAGCCAAGATCGGGGTGCTGGGGCCAACGTCCTGACTTTC. This encodes CASSQDRGAGANVLTF.

This chain uses TRBV6-4 with TRBJ1-6; D unclear. V shed 4 bases and J shed 10 bases, with 11 bases lying between them. Germline values: CDR1 MRHNA, CDR2 SNTAGT. This CDR3 is 13 amino acids long. The CDR3 DNA is TGTGCCAGCAGTGTGAGGCGAGGCTCACCCCTCCACTTT. It translates to CASSVRRGSPLHF.

The V gene is TRBV19, the J gene TRBJ2-2, with D hard to call. The CDR3 loop spans 12 amino acids. Looked up from germline, CDR1 is LNHDA and CDR2 is SQIVND (reference sequence). V was pared by 5 bases and J by 6 bases, with 7 bases between. The CDR3 region has the DNA TGTGCCAGTAGTTCTGGGGCCGGGGAGCTGTTTTTT. Protein product: CASSSGAGELFF.

The rearrangement uses TRBV28 and TRBJ2-5, with a possible D match to TRBD2 (6 bases). V was clipped by 7 bases and J by 1 base, with 13 bases between them. Germline V lookup: CDR1 MDHEN, CDR2 SYDVKM. CDR3 length: 14 residues. The DNA of the CDR3 is TGTGCCAGCAAATCCGCGGGGATCCAAGAGACCCAGTACTTC. Residues: CASKSAGIQETQYF.

This rearrangement joins TRBV10-2 to TRBJ1-5, with D possibly being TRBD1 (5 bases). V was pared by 10 bases and J by 2 bases, with 9 bases between. This CDR3 comprises 12 residues. Germline V gene data show CDR1 as WSHSY and CDR2 as SAAADI. In DNA form, the CDR3 reads TGCGCCACCCGAGGGGGCAATCAGCCCCAGCATTTT. Its protein product is CATRGGNQPQHF.

The chain couples TRBV14 to TRBJ2-7; unclear D gene. Germline CDR1 is SGHDN and CDR2 is FVKESK. The CDR3 length is 15 residues. V dropped 1 base and J dropped 0 bases, with 10 bases sitting between them. As DNA, the CDR3 is TGTGCCAGCAGCCAAGGATACACAAGCTCCTACGAGCAGTACTTC. This encodes CASSQGYTSSYEQYF.

This chain joins TRBV10-2 and TRBJ1-1; no definite D call. Germline lookup yields CDR1 WSHSY and CDR2 SAAADI. This CDR3 has 15 residues. V was clipped by 9 bases and J by 4 bases, with 21 bases between them. CDR3 in DNA: TGCGCCAGTGCGTCCCTCGGTGTTGGGAGCACTGAAGCTTTCTTT. Amino acid sequence: CASASLGVGSTEAFF.

The genes are TRBV5-1 and TRBJ2-5, with D perhaps being TRBD1 or TRBD2 (5 bases each). The CDR3 length is 15 residues. Between the trimmed V and J ends, which lost 4 bases and 2 bases, there was a span of 15 bases. Germline lookup yields CDR1 SGHRS and CDR2 YFSETQ. CDR3 coding DNA: TGCGCCAGCAGCCCACCGGGGCATGATCAAGAGACCCAGTACTTC. It translates to CASSPPGHDQETQYF.

The rearrangement joins TRBV19 to TRBJ1-1, with D maybe TRBD1 (6 bases). V was cut by 8 bases and J by 5 bases, with 24 bases left in between. The CDR3 covers 16 residues. Looked up from germline, CDR1 is LNHDA and CDR2 is SQIVND (reference sequence). The CDR3 loop is CASGPGLIGRGTEAFF. CDR3 in DNA: TGTGCCAGTGGACCGGGCCTCATTGGAAGGGGGACTGAAGCTTTCTTT.

The V gene is TRBV28, the J gene TRBJ1-4; 8 bases line up with TRBD1. CDR1 and CDR2 (germline): MDHEN, SYDVKM. The junction had 7 bases not matched to a gene; V was cut back by 6 bases and J by 7 bases. This CDR3 region has 14 residues. The chain's CDR3 is CASRARTGSEKLFF. Written as DNA, the CDR3 is TGTGCCAGCAGGGCCCGGACAGGGAGTGAAAAACTGTTTTTT.

The gene calls are TRBV4-3 and TRBJ1-4; weak D call: TRBD1 (6 bases). The V end was cut by 0 bases, the J end by 15 bases, with 11 bases between. The CDR3 is made up of 12 amino acids. CDR1 is LGHNA and CDR2 is YSLEER in the germline V gene. CDR3 DNA sequence: TGCGCCAGCAGCCAAGACACAGGGAGGGTGTTTTTT. Protein: CASSQDTGRVFF.

This clone was seen a single time. V and J are TRBV18 and TRBJ1-6; D is unclear. CDR1 KGHSH and CDR2 LQKENI come from the germline V gene. CDR3 length equals 15 residues. The V end was cut by 3 bases, the J end by 2 bases, with 8 bases between. DNA of the CDR3: TGTGCCAGCTCACCGACTGCTACCTATAATTCACCCCTCCACTTT. Its protein product is CASSPTATYNSPLHF.

The V gene is TRBV19, the J gene TRBJ1-5; the D gene is possibly TRBD1 (6 bases). The germline V gene has CDR1 LNHDA and CDR2 SQIVND (reference sequence). CDR3 length equals 16 residues. V lost 3 bases, J lost 5 bases, and 17 bases lay in between. CDR3 amino acids: CASSMPRGAGDQPQHF. In DNA, the CDR3 is TGTGCCAGTAGTATGCCCCGGGGGGCAGGGGATCAGCCCCAGCATTTT.

The chain employs TRBV28 and TRBJ1-4; tentatively, D is TRBD1 (6 bases). Deletions cut 6 bases from V and 8 bases from J, with 16 bases between. The CDR3 sequence is 14 residues long. Germline CDR1 is MDHEN and CDR2 is SYDVKM. The CDR3 is CASSSTGEDEKLFF. The CDR3 DNA reads TGTGCCAGCAGCTCGACAGGAGAAGACGAAAAACTGTTTTTT.

The chain recombines TRBV25-1 with TRBJ1-3, with TRBD1 matching over 8 bases. J gave up 15 bases and V 3 bases, and 7 bases lay outside the gene matches. The CDR3 is 12 amino acids. The V gene's germline CDR1 is MGHDK and CDR2 SYGVNS. The CDR3 is CASSDPDRVAYF. CDR3 DNA: TGTGCCAGCAGTGACCCGGACAGGGTCGCATATTTT. The full variable domain, with the rest looked up from reference TRBV25-1 and TRBJ1-3, is EADIYQTPRYLVIGTGKKITLECSQTMGHDKMYWYQQDPGMELHLIHYSYGVNSTEKGDLSSESTVSRIRTEHFPLTLESARPSHTSQYLCASSDPDRVAYFGEGSWLTVV.

This sequence joins TRBV10-1 and TRBJ2-1; 9 nucleotides agree with TRBD2. This CDR3 contains 14 residues. Losses at the gene ends were 6 bases for V and 3 bases for J; bases not matched to a gene: 3. CDR1 is WNHNN and CDR2 is SYGVQD in the germline V gene (reference sequence). CDR3 residues: CASSASGVYNEQFF. CDR3 nucleotides: TGCGCCAGCAGCGCTAGCGGGGTCTACAATGAGCAGTTCTTC.

The chain is built from TRBV24-1 and TRBJ1-1; D uncertain. The germline CDR1 and CDR2 sequences are KGHDR and SFDVKD. Trimming pared 2 bases from V and 9 bases from J, leaving 18 bases between. The CDR3 runs to 15 residues. The CDR3 nucleotides are TGTGCCACCAGTGATTACGAGGCGGGTCGGTGGAAAGCTTTCTTT. Residues: CATSDYEAGRWKAFF.

This clone was observed once. CDR3 in amino acids: CSASVESTNEKLFF. DNA of the CDR3: TGCAGTGCTAGTGTGGAGTCGACTAATGAAAAACTGTTTTTT. V usage is TRBV20-1 and J usage is TRBJ1-4; D gene uncertain. The CDR3 length is 14 residues. V was shortened by 3 bases and J by 2 bases, with 10 bases between the two germline ends. The germline V gene encodes CDR1 DFQATT and CDR2 SNEGSKA (reference sequence).

The gene calls are TRBV5-4 and TRBJ2-6; 7 bases line up with TRBD1. The CDR3 length is 17 residues. With V trimmed by 3 bases and J by 4 bases, 10 bases remained unmatched. CDR1 is SGHNT, CDR2 YYREEE, per germline (reference sequence). The CDR3 spells CASSSGQDRAGANVLTF. In DNA form, the CDR3 reads TGTGCCAGCAGCTCCGGACAGGATCGTGCCGGGGCCAACGTCCTGACTTTC.

In DNA, the CDR3 is TGTGCCAGCAGCTTATCCGGGTCCCACGAGCAGTACTTC. Protein product: CASSLSGSHEQYF. The chain combines TRBV7-2 with TRBJ2-7; no definite D call. The V gene's germline CDR1 is SGHTA and CDR2 FQGNSA. This CDR3 region has 13 residues. V gave up 2 bases and J gave up 5 bases, with 10 bases separating them.

The gene calls are TRBV5-6 and TRBJ2-3, with D uncertain. CDR3 length equals 15 residues. From germline, CDR1 is SGHDT and CDR2 YYEEEE. V was pared by 0 bases and J by 4 bases, with 12 bases between. CDR3 loop: CASSLGRTPADTQYF. Written as DNA, the CDR3 is TGTGCCAGCAGCTTGGGACGGACCCCCGCAGATACGCAGTATTTT.

V and J are TRBV7-3 and TRBJ2-1; TRBD2 matches at 8 bases. The ends lost 5 bases at V and 1 base at J; junction bases unmatched: 7. Per germline, CDR1 SGHTA and CDR2 FQGTGA. The CDR3 loop spans 16 amino acids. The CDR3 DNA reads TGTGCCAGCAGCCGTTATGGGACTAGTTCCTACAATGAGCAGTTCTTC. Protein sequence: CASSRYGTSSYNEQFF.

The chain has TRBV28 and TRBJ1-2; 7 bases map to TRBD1. The CDR3 is made up of 14 amino acids. The V gene end was trimmed by 3 bases and the J gene end by 8 bases; junction bases not matched to a gene: 9. CDR1 and CDR2 (germline): MDHEN, SYDVKM. This CDR3 is CASSLGRGLRGYTF. CDR3 nucleotide sequence: TGTGCCAGCAGTTTGGGTAGGGGGCTGCGGGGCTACACCTTC.